Presented here are 8 T cell receptor beta chains from one specimen sequenced in a study of CD8 T cells in ankylosing spondylitis. TCRdb re-called the 5' RACE reads through MiXCR, storing one row per CDR3 protein. The sample includes tens of thousands of distinct CDR3 sequences, 16% seen only once; the top ten take over 45%. Sequenced input: blood. The origin of the receptors is a male donor with ankylosing spondylitis or in good health (not recorded which).

CDR3 protein: CASSSDSSGNTIYF. The CDR3 DNA is TGCGCCAGCAGCTCAGACAGTTCTGGAAACACCATATATTTT. The chain recombines TRBV5-1 with TRBJ1-3; D may be TRBD1 (5 bases). Germline values: CDR1 SGHRS, CDR2 YFSETQ. This CDR3 comprises 14 residues. V lost 3 bases and J 1 base, leaving 8 bases between the germline ends.

The chain couples TRBV28 to TRBJ1-1; D not resolved. Trimming shortened V by 4 bases and J by 5 bases, and 11 bases separated the two germline ends. The CDR3 totals 13 residues. Germline-derived CDR1 and CDR2 are MDHEN and SYDVKM. The CDR3 DNA sequence: TGTGCCAGCAGTTCCGGATTGAGGACTGAAGCTTTCTTT. Translating gives CASSSGLRTEAFF.

J is TRBJ2-7 and V is TRBV28, with unresolved D. The germline V gene has CDR1 MDHEN and CDR2 SYDVKM. The CDR3 loop spans 11 amino acids. The V end was cut by 5 bases, the J end by 3 bases, with 5 bases between. For the CDR3, the DNA is TGTGCCAGCAGTACGTTCTACGAGCAGTACTTC. Translating it yields CASSTFYEQYF.

This chain joins TRBV6-2 or TRBV6-3 and TRBJ2-1; TRBD2 is a possible D gene (6 bases). Per the germline V gene, CDR1 is MNHEY and CDR2 is SVGEGT. There are 11 residues in the CDR3. V dropped 8 bases and J dropped 11 bases, with 13 bases sitting between them. The CDR3 region is CASAYGGKQFF. CDR3 bases: TGTGCCAGCGCTTACGGGGGTAAGCAGTTCTTC.

The CDR3 reads CASTLALGQLYNEQFF. DNA for the CDR3: TGTGCCAGCACTCTCGCGTTGGGACAGCTCTACAATGAGCAGTTCTTC. The genes are TRBV28 and TRBJ2-1; TRBD1 matches 7 bases. Germline V gene lookup returns CDR1 MDHEN and CDR2 SYDVKM. J was trimmed by 3 bases and V by 7 bases; bases with no gene match: 12. The CDR3 loop spans 16 amino acids.

The CDR3 nucleotides are TGTGCCAGCAGCTTCTCTGTTGGTGGAACCGGGGAGCTGTTTTTT. Amino acid sequence: CASSFSVGGTGELFF. The chain carries TRBV11-2 and TRBJ2-2, with D unclear. CDR1 and CDR2 from the germline V gene are SGHAT and FQNNGV. There are 15 residues in the CDR3. Trimming left V 3 bases short and J 5 bases short, with 13 bases between.

The chain employs TRBV15 and TRBJ2-3; D call uncertain. This CDR3 comprises 12 residues. CDR1 is LNHNV and CDR2 is YYDKDF in the germline V gene (reference sequence). V was clipped by 1 base and J by 5 bases, with 4 bases between them. The CDR3 region is CATSRALDTQYF. CDR3 nucleotide sequence: TGTGCCACCAGCAGAGCTTTAGATACGCAGTATTTT.

The chain joins TRBV24-1 to TRBJ2-2; D not certain. The CDR3 has 12 residues. V lost 7 bases to trimming and J lost 9 bases, with 11 bases between them. Germline lookup yields CDR1 KGHDR and CDR2 SFDVKD. The CDR3, as DNA: TGTGCCACCAGCCTAGGCCCCAGGGAGCTGTTTTTT. Its translation is CATSLGPRELFF.